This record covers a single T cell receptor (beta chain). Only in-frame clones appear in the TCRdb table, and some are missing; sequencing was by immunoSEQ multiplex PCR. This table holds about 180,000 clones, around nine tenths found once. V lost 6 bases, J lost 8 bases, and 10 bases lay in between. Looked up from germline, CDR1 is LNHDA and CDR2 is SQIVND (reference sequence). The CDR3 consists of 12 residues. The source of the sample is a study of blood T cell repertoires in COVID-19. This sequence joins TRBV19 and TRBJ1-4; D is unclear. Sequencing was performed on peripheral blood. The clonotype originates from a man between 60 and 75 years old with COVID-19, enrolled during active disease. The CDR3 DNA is TGTGCCAGTAGAATCCACGGGGAAAAACTGTTTTTT. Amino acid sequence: CASRIHGEKLFF.